This TCR beta chain was documented in a study of spatial heterogeneity in lung cancer. Time point described: sample taken at primary tumor resection. In each case, whole RNA from tumor, nontumor lung or frozen PBMC was sequenced unsorted. The CDR3 is 17 amino acids. CDR1 and CDR2 from the germline V gene are SGHNT and YENEEA. Details on this clonotype: At one end, the junction sequence differs from germline, possibly due to a read error.

TCRdb re-derived calls from the 5' RACE reads in MiXCR, one entry per CDR3 protein. In the table there are roughly 8,000 distinct CDR3 sequences, 7% to 10% of which are singletons. The material sequenced was PBMCs, taken at surgery. The chain is built from TRBV11-3 and TRBJ2-2; possible D gene TRBD2, 7 bases. The TCR was taken from a female donor with early-stage non-small cell lung cancer. The CDR3 DNA is TGTGCCAGCGGCTTACGCCCCGGCGGGGGCTCCACCGGGGAGCTGTTTTTT. Translation gives CASGLRPGGGSTGELFF.